This T cell receptor beta chain emerged from a study of blood T cell repertoires in COVID-19. Background on the study: PBMCs, B-cell-depleted T cells, or T cells provided the cDNA or gDNA that made up the material.

Per the original data handling: Cell counts per sample came from amplifying reference gene primers. Assay: immunoSEQ multiplex PCR; the TCRdb copy retains only in-frame clones and omits some. D and trimming come from the DNA, and the V and J calls and clone size come from that table. Of roughly 200,000 clones listed, around 80% are singletons. Sequencing was performed on peripheral blood. The sequence was collected from a man aged 40-49 years with active or convalescent COVID-19.

CDR3 coding DNA: TGTGCCAGCAGTCCAGGGGGCCGGGGGTACCTGAACACTGAAGCTTTCTTT. Amino acid sequence: CASSPGGRGYLNTEAFF. The V gene is TRBV6-6, the J gene TRBJ1-1, with 8 bases identical to TRBD1. Germline V gene sequence: CDR1 MNHNY, CDR2 SVGAGI (reference sequence). The CDR3 totals 17 residues. The V segment lost 5 bases and the J segment 0 bases; nucleotides outside the gene matches: 11.